This entry lists 5 T cell receptor beta chains sequenced from one sample in a study of blood T cell repertoires in COVID-19. Sequenced by immunoSEQ multiplex PCR; TCRdb stores in-frame clones only, minus some. This table has about 270,000 clones, about 87% appearing once. Sequenced sample: peripheral blood. These receptors came from a man between 60 and 70 years old who had recovered from COVID-19.

The V call is TRBV4-1, the J call TRBJ1-3, with TRBD1 identical over 9 bases. Germline loops: CDR1 MGHRA, CDR2 YSYEKL. J gave up 0 bases and V 1 base, and 10 bases lay outside the gene matches. CDR3 length: 19 residues. The CDR3 DNA reads TGCGCCAGCAGCCAAGCCGGGACAGGGACTTTCCTCTCTGGAAACACCATATATTTT. Translating gives CASSQAGTGTFLSGNTIYF.

This chain connects TRBV7-2 to TRBJ2-3; TRBD2 agrees at 15 bases. Germline loops: CDR1 SGHTA, CDR2 FQGNSA. CDR3 length: 15 residues. After removal of 5 bases from V and 5 bases from J, the junction contained 2 bases not matched to a gene. CDR3 residues: CASSAGLAGGDTQYF. In DNA, the CDR3 is TGTGCCAGCAGCGCGGGACTAGCGGGGGGAGATACGCAGTATTTT.

This clone was seen just once. The V gene is TRBV15, the J gene TRBJ2-7, with a possible D match to TRBD1 (6 bases). The CDR3 covers 16 residues. V was cut by 4 bases and J by 1 base, with 17 bases left in between. Germline CDR1 reads LNHNV; CDR2 reads YYDKDF (reference sequence). The CDR3 coding sequence is TGTGCCACCAGCAACCCGACAGGCGGCGGGTCCTACGAGCAGTACTTC. It specifies CATSNPTGGGSYEQYF.

This clone was counted only a few times. The V and J genes are TRBV6-5 and TRBJ1-5; perhaps TRBD1 as D (6 bases). The CDR3 totals 12 residues. The germline gives CDR1 MNHEY, CDR2 SVGAGI. V lost 10 bases and J lost 2, with 9 bases in between. DNA of the CDR3: TGTGCCACGCGACAGGGCAATCAGCCCCAGCATTTT. This gives the protein CATRQGNQPQHF.

The V gene is TRBV27, the J gene TRBJ1-1; 8 nucleotides agree with TRBD1. Germline CDR1 and CDR2: MNHEY and SMNVEV (reference sequence). Trimming removed 5 bases from V and 5 bases from J; junction bases left unmatched: 7. The CDR3 length is 14 residues. The CDR3 reads CASSQRQGSTEAFF. The DNA for the CDR3 is TGTGCCAGCAGTCAACGACAGGGGAGTACTGAAGCTTTCTTT.